This T cell receptor beta chain was identified during a study of cytomegalovirus exposure and HLA in healthy donors. Study information: Caucasian-associated ancestry cluster membership applied to over 80% of about 370 genotyped donors.

The donors (healthy individuals) were bone marrow donors. The CDR3 is made up of 14 amino acids. The V and J ends lost 0 bases and 9 bases, in that order; junction bases with no gene match: 6. Germline V gives CDR1 SGHRS, CDR2 YFSETQ. Only one count was recorded for this clone. Its antigen is not known. Other DNA sequences of this sample code for an identical CDR3. General study results and limits: V- and J-gene trimming in TCR beta was tied to a missense DCLRE1C variant by an analysis performed later. Earlier findings revealed that most TCR beta V segments proved productive either about 87% or about 30% of the time.

A multiplex PCR was run with 60 Vbeta primers and 13 Jbeta primers. TCRdb's copy holds only in-frame clones and misses some; the assay was immunoSEQ multiplex PCR. The table lists 90,000 to 95,000 clones, over 75% of them singletons. The V call is TRBV5-1, the J call TRBJ2-1; 7 bases line up with TRBD2. Sequences were obtained from PBMCs. The clonotype originates from a male donor in good health and CMV-seropositive. CDR3 amino acids: CASSLAGGGSEQFF. CDR3 sequence (DNA): TGCGCCAGCAGCTTGGCGGGAGGCGGGAGTGAGCAGTTCTTC.